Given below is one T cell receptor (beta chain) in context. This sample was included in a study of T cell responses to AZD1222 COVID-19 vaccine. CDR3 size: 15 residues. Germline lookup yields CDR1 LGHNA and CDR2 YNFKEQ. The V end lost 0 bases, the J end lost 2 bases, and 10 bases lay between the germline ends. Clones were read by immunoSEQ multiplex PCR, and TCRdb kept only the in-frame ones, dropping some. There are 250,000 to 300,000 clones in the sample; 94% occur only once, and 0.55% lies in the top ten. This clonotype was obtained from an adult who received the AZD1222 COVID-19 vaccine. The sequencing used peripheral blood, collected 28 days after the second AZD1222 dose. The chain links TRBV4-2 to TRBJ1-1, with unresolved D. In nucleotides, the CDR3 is TGTGCCAGCAGCCAAGAGCGCACAGCCAACACTGAAGCTTTCTTT. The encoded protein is CASSQERTANTEAFF.